This section outlines one T cell receptor (beta chain) sequence together with its context. The CDR3 is 17 amino acids. The germline gives CDR1 LGHDT, CDR2 YNNKEL (reference sequence). Trimming took 4 bases from V and 0 from J; bases not matched to a gene: 11. The sample is drawn from a study of blood T cell repertoires in COVID-19. In the study's own analysis: Quantification of nucleated cells was approximated via reference gene primer amplification. Sequencing was performed with immunoSEQ multiplex PCR; in TCRdb, only in-frame clones are kept and a portion is missing. Clone size and the V and J calls come from that table; the DNA yielded D and trimming. This table has over 200,000 clones, approximately 87% appearing once.

Specimen: PBMCs or T cells enriched from blood (not recorded which). The chain joins TRBV3-1 (or the pseudogene TRBV3-2) to TRBJ2-5; 7 bases align to TRBD1. This TCR came from a woman aged 45-65 years in a cohort exposed to, infected with or recovered from COVID-19 (not recorded which). The CDR3 sequence is CASSRRQGMRYQETQYF. For the CDR3, the DNA is TGTGCCAGCAGCCGTCGACAGGGTATGCGGTACCAAGAGACCCAGTACTTC.